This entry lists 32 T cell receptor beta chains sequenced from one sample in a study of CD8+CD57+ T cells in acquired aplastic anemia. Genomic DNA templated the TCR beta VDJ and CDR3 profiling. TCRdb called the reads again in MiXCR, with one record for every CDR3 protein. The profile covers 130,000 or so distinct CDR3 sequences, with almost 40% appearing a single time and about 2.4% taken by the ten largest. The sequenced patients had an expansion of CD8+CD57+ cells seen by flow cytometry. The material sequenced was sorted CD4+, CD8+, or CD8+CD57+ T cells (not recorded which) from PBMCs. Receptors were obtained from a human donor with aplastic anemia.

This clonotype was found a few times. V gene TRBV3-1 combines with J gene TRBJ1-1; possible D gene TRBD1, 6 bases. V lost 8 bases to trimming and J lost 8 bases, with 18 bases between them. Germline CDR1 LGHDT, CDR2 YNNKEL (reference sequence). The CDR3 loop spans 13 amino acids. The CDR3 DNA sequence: TGTGCCAGCGCCGTTGAACTCGGGACAGAAGCTTTCTTT. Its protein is CASAVELGTEAFF.

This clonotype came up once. CDR3 DNA: TGTGCCACCAGCAGAGGAGATGTGACTAGCGGGGGGGCTTACACCGGGGAGCTGTTTTTT. Its protein is CATSRGDVTSGGAYTGELFF. The J gene is TRBJ2-2, the V gene TRBV15; 14 bases match TRBD2. This CDR3 spans 20 amino acids. The germline V gene encodes CDR1 LNHNV and CDR2 YYDKDF (reference sequence). J gave up 3 bases and V 1 base, and 10 bases lay outside the gene matches.

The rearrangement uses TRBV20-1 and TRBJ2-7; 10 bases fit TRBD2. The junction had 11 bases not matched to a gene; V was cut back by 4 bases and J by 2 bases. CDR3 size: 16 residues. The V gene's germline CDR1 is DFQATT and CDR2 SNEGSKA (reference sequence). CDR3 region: CSATRFSGGPTYEQYF. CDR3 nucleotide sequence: TGCAGTGCTACGAGGTTTAGCGGGGGGCCTACCTACGAGCAGTACTTC.

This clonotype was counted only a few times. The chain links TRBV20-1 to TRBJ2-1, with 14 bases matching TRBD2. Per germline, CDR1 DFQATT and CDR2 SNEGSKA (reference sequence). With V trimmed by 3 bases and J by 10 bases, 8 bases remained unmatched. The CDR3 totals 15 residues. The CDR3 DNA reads TGCAGTGCTAGCTCGACTAGCGGGAGGGCGGGAGAGCAGTTCTTC. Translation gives CSASSTSGRAGEQFF.

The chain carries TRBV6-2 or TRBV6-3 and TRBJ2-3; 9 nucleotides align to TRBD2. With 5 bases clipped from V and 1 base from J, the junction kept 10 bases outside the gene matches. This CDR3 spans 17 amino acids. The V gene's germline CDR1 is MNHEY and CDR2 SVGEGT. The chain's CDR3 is CASSNLAGTGGTDTQYF. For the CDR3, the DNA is TGTGCCAGCAGTAACCTAGCGGGGACTGGTGGCACAGATACGCAGTATTTT.

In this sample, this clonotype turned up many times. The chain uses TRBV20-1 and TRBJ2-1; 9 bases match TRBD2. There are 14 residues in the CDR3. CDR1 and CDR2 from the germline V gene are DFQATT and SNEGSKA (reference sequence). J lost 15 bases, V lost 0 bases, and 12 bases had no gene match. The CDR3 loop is CSARDGGTSMSSFF. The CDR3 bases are TGCAGTGCTAGAGATGGAGGGACTAGCATGTCGTCGTTCTTC.

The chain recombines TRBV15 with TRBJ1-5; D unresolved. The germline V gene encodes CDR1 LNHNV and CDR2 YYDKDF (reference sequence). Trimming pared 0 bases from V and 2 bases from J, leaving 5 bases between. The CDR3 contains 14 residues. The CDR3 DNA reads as TGTGCCACCAGCAGAGATTATGGCAATCAGCCCCAGCATTTT. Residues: CATSRDYGNQPQHF.

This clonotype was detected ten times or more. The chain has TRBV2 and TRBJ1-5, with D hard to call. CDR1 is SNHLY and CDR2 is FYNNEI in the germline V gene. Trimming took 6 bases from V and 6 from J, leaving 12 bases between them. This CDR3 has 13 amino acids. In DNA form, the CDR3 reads TGTGCCAGCAGGCCGGGTGGCACTCAGCCCCAGCATTTT. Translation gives CASRPGGTQPQHF.

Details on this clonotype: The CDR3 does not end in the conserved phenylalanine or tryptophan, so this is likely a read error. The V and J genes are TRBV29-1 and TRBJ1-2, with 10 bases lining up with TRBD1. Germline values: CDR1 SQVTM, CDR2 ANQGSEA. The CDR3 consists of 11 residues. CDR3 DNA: TGTAGCGTTGACAGGGGGCCTGGCTACACCCTC. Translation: CSVDRGPGYTL.

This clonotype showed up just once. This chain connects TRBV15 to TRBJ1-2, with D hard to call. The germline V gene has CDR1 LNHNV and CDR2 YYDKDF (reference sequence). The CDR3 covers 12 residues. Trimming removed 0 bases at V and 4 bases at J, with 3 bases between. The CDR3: CATSRDGYGYTF. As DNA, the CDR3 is TGTGCCACCAGCAGAGATGGCTATGGCTACACCTTC. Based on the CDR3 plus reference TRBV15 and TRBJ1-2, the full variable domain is DAMVIQNPRYQVTQFGKPVTLSCSQTLNHNVMYWYQQKSSQAPKLLFHYYDKDFNNEADTPDNFQSRRPNTSFCFLDIRSPGLGDTAMYLCATSRDGYGYTFGSGTRLTVV.

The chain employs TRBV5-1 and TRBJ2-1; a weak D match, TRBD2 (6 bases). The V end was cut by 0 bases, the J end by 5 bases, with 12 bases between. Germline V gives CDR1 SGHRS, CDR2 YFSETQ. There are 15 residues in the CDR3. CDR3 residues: CASSLGAGFNNEQFF. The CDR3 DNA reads TGCGCCAGCAGCTTGGGGGCGGGGTTCAACAATGAGCAGTTCTTC.

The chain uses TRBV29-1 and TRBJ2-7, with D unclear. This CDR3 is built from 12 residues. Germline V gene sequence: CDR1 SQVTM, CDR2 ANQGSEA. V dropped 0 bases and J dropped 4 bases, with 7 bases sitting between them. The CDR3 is CSVEEPRYEQYF. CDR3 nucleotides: TGCAGCGTTGAAGAGCCCCGTTACGAGCAGTACTTC.

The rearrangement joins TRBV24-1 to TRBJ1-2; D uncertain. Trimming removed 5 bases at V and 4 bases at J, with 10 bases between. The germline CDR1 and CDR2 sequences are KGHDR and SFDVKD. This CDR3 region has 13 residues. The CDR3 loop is CATSVGEGYGYTF. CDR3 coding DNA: TGTGCCACCAGTGTAGGCGAGGGCTATGGCTACACCTTC.

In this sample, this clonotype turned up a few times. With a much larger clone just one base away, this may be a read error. The DNA for the CDR3 is TGCGCCAGCAGCTCCCGGACGGAAGCCTACGAGCAGTTCTTC. Its translation: CASSSRTEAYEQFF. The chain carries TRBV5-1 and TRBJ2-1; no clear D gene. The germline V gene has CDR1 SGHRS and CDR2 YFSETQ. Trimming took off 3 bases at V and 10 bases at J, with 17 bases between the two ends. This CDR3 contains 14 residues.

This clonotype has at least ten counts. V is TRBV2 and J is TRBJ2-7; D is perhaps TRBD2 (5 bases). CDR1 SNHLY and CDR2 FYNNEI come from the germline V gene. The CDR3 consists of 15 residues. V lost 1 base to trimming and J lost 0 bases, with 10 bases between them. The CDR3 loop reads CASSEVAGHSYEQYV. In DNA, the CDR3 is TGTGCCAGCAGTGAAGTGGCGGGCCACTCCTACGAGCAGTACGTC.

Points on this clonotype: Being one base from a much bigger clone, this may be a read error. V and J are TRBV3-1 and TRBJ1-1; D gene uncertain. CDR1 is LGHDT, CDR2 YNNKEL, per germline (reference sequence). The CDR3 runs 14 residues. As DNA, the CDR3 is TGTGCCTGCAGCCAAGGCACTGTGAACACTGAAGCTTTCTTT. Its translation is CACSQGTVNTEAFF. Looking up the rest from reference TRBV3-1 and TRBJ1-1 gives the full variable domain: DTAVSQTPKYLVTQMGNDKSIKCEQNLGHDTMYWYKQDSKKFLKIMFSYNNKELIINETVPNRFSPKSPDKAHLNLHINSLELGDSAVYFCACSQGTVNTEAFFGQGTRLTVV.

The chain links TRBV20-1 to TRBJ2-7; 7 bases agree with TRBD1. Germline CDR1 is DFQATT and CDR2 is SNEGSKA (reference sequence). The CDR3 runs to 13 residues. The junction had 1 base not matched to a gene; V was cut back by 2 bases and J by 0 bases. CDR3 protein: CSARRDSSYEQYF. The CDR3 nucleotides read TGCAGTGCTAGAAGGGACAGCTCCTACGAGCAGTACTTC.

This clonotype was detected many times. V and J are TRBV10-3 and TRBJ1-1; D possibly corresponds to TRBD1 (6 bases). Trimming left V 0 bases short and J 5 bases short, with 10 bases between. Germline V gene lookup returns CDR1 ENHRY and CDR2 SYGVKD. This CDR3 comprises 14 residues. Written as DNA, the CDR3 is TGTGCCATCAGTGAGTCGGAGGGGGATACTGAAGCTTTCTTT. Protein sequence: CAISESEGDTEAFF.

CDR3 bases: TGCAGCGTTCGCGACAGTAGCCGATTAGGGGCTTTCTTT. Translating gives CSVRDSSRLGAFF. The chain employs TRBV29-1 and TRBJ1-1; tentatively, D is TRBD1 (5 bases). The CDR3 has 13 residues. The V gene lost 5 bases and the J gene lost 11 bases, with 21 bases spanning the gap. In germline, CDR1 is SQVTM, CDR2 ANQGSEA.

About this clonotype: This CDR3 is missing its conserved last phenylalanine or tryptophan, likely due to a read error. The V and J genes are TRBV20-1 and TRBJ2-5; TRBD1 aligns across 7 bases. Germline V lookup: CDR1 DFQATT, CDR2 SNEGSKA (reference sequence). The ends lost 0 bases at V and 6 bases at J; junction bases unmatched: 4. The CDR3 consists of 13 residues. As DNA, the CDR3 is TGCAGTGCTAGAGAAGACAGGGCACAGACCCAGTACCTC. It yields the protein CSAREDRAQTQYL.

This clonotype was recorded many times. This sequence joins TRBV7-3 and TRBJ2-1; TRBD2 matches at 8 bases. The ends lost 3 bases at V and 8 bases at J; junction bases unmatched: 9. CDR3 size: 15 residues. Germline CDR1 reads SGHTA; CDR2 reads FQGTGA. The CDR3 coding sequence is TGTGCCAGCAGCTTGGAACTAGCGGCCATGGATGAGCAGTTCTTC. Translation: CASSLELAAMDEQFF. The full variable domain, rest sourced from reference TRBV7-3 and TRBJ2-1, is GAGVSQTPSNKVTEKGKYVELRCDPISGHTALYWYRQSLGQGPEFLIYFQGTGAADDSGLPNDRFFAVRPEGSVSTLKIQRTERGDSAVYLCASSLELAAMDEQFFGPGTRLTVL.

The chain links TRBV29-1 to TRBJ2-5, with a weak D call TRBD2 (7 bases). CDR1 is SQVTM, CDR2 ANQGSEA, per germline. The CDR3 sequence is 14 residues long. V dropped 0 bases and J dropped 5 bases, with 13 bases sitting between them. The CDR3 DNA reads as TGCAGCGTTGAAGATAGGGGGAGGGCGGAGACCCAGTACTTC. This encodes CSVEDRGRAETQYF.

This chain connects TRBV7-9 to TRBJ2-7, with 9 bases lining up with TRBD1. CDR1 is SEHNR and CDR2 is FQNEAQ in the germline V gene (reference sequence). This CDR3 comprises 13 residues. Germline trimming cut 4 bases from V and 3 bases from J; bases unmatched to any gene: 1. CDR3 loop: CASSSTGGYEQYV. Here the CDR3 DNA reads TGTGCCAGCAGCTCGACAGGGGGCTACGAGCAGTACGTC.

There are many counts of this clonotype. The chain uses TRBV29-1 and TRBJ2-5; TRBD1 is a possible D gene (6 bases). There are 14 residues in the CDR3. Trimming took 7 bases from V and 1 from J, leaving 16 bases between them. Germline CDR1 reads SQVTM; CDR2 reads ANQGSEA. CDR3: CSGEYRTVQETQYF. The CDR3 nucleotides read TGCAGCGGAGAGTACAGGACAGTCCAAGAGACCCAGTACTTC.

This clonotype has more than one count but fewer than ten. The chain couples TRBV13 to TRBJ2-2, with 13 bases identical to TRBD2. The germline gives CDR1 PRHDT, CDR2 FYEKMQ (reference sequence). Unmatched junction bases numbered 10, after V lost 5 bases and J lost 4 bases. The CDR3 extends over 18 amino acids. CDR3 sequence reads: CASSTILAGGPGTGELFF. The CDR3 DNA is TGTGCCAGCAGCACGATACTAGCGGGGGGGCCCGGCACCGGGGAGCTGTTTTTT.

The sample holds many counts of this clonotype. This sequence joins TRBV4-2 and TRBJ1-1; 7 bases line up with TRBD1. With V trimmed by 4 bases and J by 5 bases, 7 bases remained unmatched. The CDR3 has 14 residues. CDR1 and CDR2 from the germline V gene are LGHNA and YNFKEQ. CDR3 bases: TGTGCCAGCAGCCTAAGGGGGCTAAGGACTGAAGCTTTCTTT. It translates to CASSLRGLRTEAFF.

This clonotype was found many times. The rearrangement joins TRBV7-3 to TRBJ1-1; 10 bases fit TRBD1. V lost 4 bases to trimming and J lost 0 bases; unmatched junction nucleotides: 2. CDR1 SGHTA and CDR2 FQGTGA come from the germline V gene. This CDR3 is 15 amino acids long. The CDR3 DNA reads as TGTGCCAGCAGCTCGACAGGGGGCATGAACACTGAAGCTTTCTTT. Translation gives CASSSTGGMNTEAFF. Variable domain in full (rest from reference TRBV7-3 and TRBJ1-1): GAGVSQTPSNKVTEKGKYVELRCDPISGHTALYWYRQSLGQGPEFLIYFQGTGAADDSGLPNDRFFAVRPEGSVSTLKIQRTERGDSAVYLCASSSTGGMNTEAFFGQGTRLTVV.

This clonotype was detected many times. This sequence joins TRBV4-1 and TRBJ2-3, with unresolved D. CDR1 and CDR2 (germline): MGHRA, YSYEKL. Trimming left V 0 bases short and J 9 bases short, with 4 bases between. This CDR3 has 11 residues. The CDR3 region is CASSQEGTQYF. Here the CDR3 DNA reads TGCGCCAGCAGCCAAGAGGGCACGCAGTATTTT.

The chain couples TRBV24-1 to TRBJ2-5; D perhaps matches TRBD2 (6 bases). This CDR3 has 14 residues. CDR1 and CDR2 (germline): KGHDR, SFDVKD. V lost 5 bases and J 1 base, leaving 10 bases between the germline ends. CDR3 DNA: TGTGCCACCAGTGTGAGCGGGCCCCAAGAGACCCAGTACTTC. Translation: CATSVSGPQETQYF.

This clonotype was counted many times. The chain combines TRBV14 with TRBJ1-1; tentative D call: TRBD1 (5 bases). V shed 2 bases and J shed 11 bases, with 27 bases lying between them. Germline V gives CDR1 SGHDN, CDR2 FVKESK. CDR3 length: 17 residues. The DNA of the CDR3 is TGTGCCAGCAGCCAACAACCATTCTCGACAGAGATCGTGCGGGCTTTCTTT. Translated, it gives CASSQQPFSTEIVRAFF.

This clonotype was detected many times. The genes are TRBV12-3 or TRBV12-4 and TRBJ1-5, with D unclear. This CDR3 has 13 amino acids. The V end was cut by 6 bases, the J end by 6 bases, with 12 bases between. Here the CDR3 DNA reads TGTGCCAGCAGCTCTATGTCCGGTCAGCCCCAGCATTTT. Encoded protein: CASSSMSGQPQHF.

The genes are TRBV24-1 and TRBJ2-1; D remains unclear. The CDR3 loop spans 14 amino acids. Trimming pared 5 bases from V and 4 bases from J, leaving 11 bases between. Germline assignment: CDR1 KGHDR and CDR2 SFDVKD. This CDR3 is CATSGARVYNEQFF. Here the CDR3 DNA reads TGTGCCACCAGTGGGGCAAGGGTGTACAATGAGCAGTTCTTC.